A single sample is the source of the 4 T cell receptor beta chains below, sequenced in a study of Graves' ophthalmopathy and Graves' hyperthyroidism. Beta-chain TCR CDR3 regions were amplified from RNA transcripts. HTBI primers primed a first-round RT-PCR, and a second-round multiplex PCR followed. TCRdb reprocessed the multiplex PCR reads with MiXCR, giving one entry per CDR3 protein. The sample has over 500,000 distinct CDR3 sequences, 20% to 25% seen once. Sequencing was carried out using peripheral blood. The receptors originated from a woman younger than 35 with stable Graves' hyperthyroidism. Some clones in this sample may be carry-over from other donors' samples.

This clonotype turned up a few times. The chain combines TRBV5-1 with TRBJ1-2; 9 bases match TRBD1. Germline CDR1 and CDR2: SGHRS and YFSETQ. This CDR3 spans 13 amino acids. Germline trimming cut 4 bases from V and 7 bases from J; bases unmatched to any gene: 5. The CDR3 region has the DNA TGCGCCAGCAGCGCGGGACAGGGAGTTGGCTACACCTTC. Translation gives CASSAGQGVGYTF.

This clonotype was counted ten times or more. The chain employs TRBV6-1 and TRBJ2-7; weak D call: TRBD1 (6 bases). This CDR3 region has 14 residues. CDR1 MNHNS and CDR2 SASEGT come from the germline V gene. V was clipped by 5 bases and J by 0 bases, with 11 bases between them. The CDR3 DNA reads as TGTGCCAGCAGTCGTAGGGACAACTCCTACGAGCAGTACTTC. Translation: CASSRRDNSYEQYF.

This clonotype was seen many times. This rearrangement joins TRBV5-1 to TRBJ1-3; possibly TRBD1 for D (6 bases). CDR3 length equals 16 residues. The germline V gene has CDR1 SGHRS and CDR2 YFSETQ. Trimming pared 4 bases from V and 4 bases from J, leaving 18 bases between. CDR3 nucleotides: TGCGCCAGCAGCCCAGTCATTGGGGGGCCGGGAAACACCATATATTTT. Its protein is CASSPVIGGPGNTIYF.

The sample holds many counts of this clonotype. The genes are TRBV19 and TRBJ1-5, with 7 bases fitting TRBD1. This CDR3 has 14 residues. In germline, CDR1 is LNHDA, CDR2 SQIVND (reference sequence). V gave up 7 bases and J gave up 5 bases; unmatched junction bases: 8. The chain's CDR3 is CASTSRDSHQPQHF. CDR3 nucleotide sequence: TGTGCCAGTACGAGCCGGGACAGCCATCAGCCCCAGCATTTT.